This T cell receptor beta chain was sequenced during a study of T cell responses to AZD1222 COVID-19 vaccine. Note on this clone: Its antigen is not identified.

Clones were sequenced by immunoSEQ multiplex PCR, and TCRdb holds only the in-frame ones, with some missing. The sample lists tens of thousands of clones; roughly four fifths were seen once. Study-level results: Across the whole spike, CD4 TCRs peaked at regions 160-218 and 743-854.

Per the germline V gene, CDR1 is SGHRS and CDR2 is YFSETQ. The CDR3 contains 14 residues. V was cut by 5 bases and J by 6 bases, with 16 bases left in between. This receptor was obtained from an adult in good health. Here the sequenced sample was peripheral blood, taken on day 0 of AZD1222 vaccination. The gene calls are TRBV5-1 and TRBJ2-3; perhaps D is TRBD1 or TRBD2 (5 bases each). CDR3 amino acids: CASRDGAAMDTQYF. The CDR3 nucleotides are TGCGCCAGCAGAGACGGGGCGGCCATGGATACGCAGTATTTT.